Many counts were recorded for the clone carrying this T cell receptor beta chain. Its target is unknown. Germline CDR1 is SGDLS and CDR2 is YYNGEE. V gave up 2 bases and J gave up 3 bases; unmatched junction bases: 5. This CDR3 region has 15 residues. This specimen belongs to a study of CD8+CD57+ T cells in acquired aplastic anemia. Regarding the study as a whole: Statistical testing detected no significant gap in CD8+ Simpson's diversity between patients and controls.

Patients included in sequencing had previously demonstrated CD8+CD57+ cell expansion by flow cytometry. For CDR3 and TCR beta VDJ profiling, genomic DNA was the template used. TCRdb reanalysed the reads using MiXCR and keeps one entry per CDR3 protein. The table includes about 180,000 distinct CDR3 sequences, around 60% detected once. The V gene is TRBV9, the J gene TRBJ2-3, with 8 nucleotides matching TRBD2. What was sequenced was sorted CD4+, CD8+, or CD8+CD57+ T cells (not recorded which) from PBMCs. This TCR derives from a human donor with aplastic anemia. For the CDR3, the DNA is TGTGCCAGCAGCGTCACGGGGGGGCCTACAGATACGCAGTATTTT. Translation: CASSVTGGPTDTQYF. The full variable domain, in which reference TRBV9 and TRBJ2-3 provide the parts outside the CDR3, is DSGVTQTPKHLITATGQRVTLRCSPRSGDLSVYWYQQSLDQGLQFLIQYYNGEERAKGNILERFSAQQFPDLHSELNLSSLELGDSALYFCASSVTGGPTDTQYFGPGTRLTVL.